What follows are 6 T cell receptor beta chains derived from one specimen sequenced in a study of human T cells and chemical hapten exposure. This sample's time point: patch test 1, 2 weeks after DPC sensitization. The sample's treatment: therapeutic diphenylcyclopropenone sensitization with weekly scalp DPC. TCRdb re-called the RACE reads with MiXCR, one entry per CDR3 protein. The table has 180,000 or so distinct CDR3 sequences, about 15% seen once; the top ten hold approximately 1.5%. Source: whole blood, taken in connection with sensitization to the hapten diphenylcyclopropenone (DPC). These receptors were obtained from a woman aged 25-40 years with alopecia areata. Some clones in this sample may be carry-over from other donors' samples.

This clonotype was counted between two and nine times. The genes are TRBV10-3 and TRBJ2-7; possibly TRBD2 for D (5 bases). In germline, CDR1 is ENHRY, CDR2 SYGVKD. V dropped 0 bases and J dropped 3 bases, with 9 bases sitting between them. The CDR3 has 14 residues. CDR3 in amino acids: CAISESSRGYEQYF. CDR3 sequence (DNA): TGTGCCATCAGTGAGTCATCTCGGGGCTACGAGCAGTACTTC.

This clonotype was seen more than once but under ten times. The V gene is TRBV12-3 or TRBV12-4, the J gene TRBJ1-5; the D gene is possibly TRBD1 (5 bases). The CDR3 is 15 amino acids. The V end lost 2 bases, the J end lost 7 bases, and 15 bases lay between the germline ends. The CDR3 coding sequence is TGTGCCAGCAGTTTAAGGTCAGGGCCCAGCCAGCCCCAGCATTTT. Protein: CASSLRSGPSQPQHF.

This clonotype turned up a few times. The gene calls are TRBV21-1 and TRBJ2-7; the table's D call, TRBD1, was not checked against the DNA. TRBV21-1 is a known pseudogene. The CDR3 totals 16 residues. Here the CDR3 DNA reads TGTGCCAGCAGCAAAGTGGGGGGGACAGGCGGCTACGAGCAGTACTTC. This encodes CASSKVGGTGGYEQYF.

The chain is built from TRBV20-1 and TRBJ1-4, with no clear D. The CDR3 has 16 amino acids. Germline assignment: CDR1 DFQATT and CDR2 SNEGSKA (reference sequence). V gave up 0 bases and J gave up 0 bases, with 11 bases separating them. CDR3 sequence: CSARDATSPTNEKLFF. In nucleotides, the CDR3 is TGCAGTGCTAGAGATGCGACTTCACCAACTAATGAAAAACTGTTTTTT.

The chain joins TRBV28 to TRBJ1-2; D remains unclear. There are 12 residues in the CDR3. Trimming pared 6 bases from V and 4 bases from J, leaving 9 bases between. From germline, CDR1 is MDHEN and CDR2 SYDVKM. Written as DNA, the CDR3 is TGTGCCAGCAGGTACGGAGTCTATGGCTACACCTTC. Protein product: CASRYGVYGYTF.

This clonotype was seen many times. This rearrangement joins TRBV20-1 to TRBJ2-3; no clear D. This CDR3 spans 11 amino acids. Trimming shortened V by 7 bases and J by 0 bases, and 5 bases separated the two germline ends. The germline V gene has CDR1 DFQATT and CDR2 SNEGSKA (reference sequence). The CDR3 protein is CSVGSTDTQYF. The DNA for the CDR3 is TGCAGTGTCGGAAGCACAGATACGCAGTATTTT.